A single sample gave rise to the 32 T cell receptor beta chains below, sequenced in a study of cytomegalovirus exposure and HLA in healthy donors. The PCR had 60 Vbeta and 13 Jbeta primers. The repertoire was sequenced with immunoSEQ multiplex PCR; TCRdb's copy has only in-frame clones and lacks some. Of some 190,000 clones in the sample, about 81% were seen once. Sequenced sample: PBMCs. The receptors here all came from a man between 35 and 55 years old in good health and CMV-seronegative.

The V and J genes are TRBV6-5 and TRBJ2-7; 7 bases fit TRBD2. The CDR3 totals 15 residues. Unmatched junction bases numbered 13, after V lost 5 bases and J lost 6 bases. The germline gives CDR1 MNHEY, CDR2 SVGAGI. CDR3: CASSPSGVPFPEQYF. CDR3 nucleotide sequence: TGTGCCAGCAGTCCGAGCGGGGTCCCCTTCCCCGAGCAGTACTTC.

The chain combines TRBV9 with TRBJ2-7; 8 positions match TRBD2. Germline CDR1 reads SGDLS; CDR2 reads YYNGEE. V gave up 4 bases and J gave up 1 base; unmatched junction bases: 7. The CDR3 consists of 15 residues. The CDR3: CASSPRSGGSYEQYF. The CDR3 bases are TGTGCCAGCAGCCCCAGGAGCGGGGGTTCCTACGAGCAGTACTTC.

The chain joins TRBV11-1 to TRBJ2-1, with a tentative D call TRBD2 (5 bases). The CDR3 has 15 residues. Germline V gene sequence: CDR1 SGHAT, CDR2 FQDESV (reference sequence). Trimming stripped 5 bases from V and 1 base from J, with 12 bases between. The CDR3 sequence: CASSLERNSYNEQFF. The DNA for the CDR3 is TGTGCCAGCAGCCTTGAGCGGAATTCCTACAATGAGCAGTTCTTC.

The chain combines TRBV6-1 with TRBJ1-4, with D tentatively TRBD1 (5 bases). CDR1 and CDR2 (germline): MNHNS, SASEGT. Deletions cut 4 bases from V and 5 bases from J, with 17 bases between. This CDR3 is built from 16 residues. CDR3 amino acids: CASSALQALTNEKLFF. In DNA form, the CDR3 reads TGTGCCAGCAGTGCCTTACAGGCCCTTACGAATGAAAAACTGTTTTTT.

The chain is built from TRBV6-7 and TRBJ1-2, with D tentatively TRBD1 (6 bases). TRBV6-7 is sorted into the ORF group, with uncertain function. This CDR3 comprises 14 residues. V gave up 5 bases and J gave up 7 bases, with 17 bases separating them. The CDR3 reads CASSTGLLLRGYTF. CDR3 DNA sequence: TGTGCCAGCAGTACAGGGCTTCTATTACGTGGCTACACCTTC.

This clone was counted once. V gene TRBV18 combines with J gene TRBJ1-1; 8 bases fit TRBD1. V lost 6 bases, J lost 1 base, and 1 base stayed unmatched. The CDR3 runs to 13 residues. Germline V lookup: CDR1 KGHSH, CDR2 LQKENI. CDR3 region: CASSGQGNTEAFF. The CDR3 DNA is TGTGCCAGCTCCGGACAGGGGAACACTGAAGCTTTCTTT.

The chain employs TRBV28 and TRBJ1-5; 9 bases are shared with TRBD1. The germline gives CDR1 MDHEN, CDR2 SYDVKM. V trimming: 6 bases; J trimming: 11 bases; junction bases outside the gene matches: 11. The length of the CDR3 is 14 residues. The CDR3 here is CASRGDREIVTQHF. The CDR3 nucleotides read TGTGCCAGCAGGGGGGACAGGGAAATCGTGACCCAGCATTTT.

V usage is TRBV5-1 and J usage is TRBJ1-1, with D maybe TRBD1 (5 bases). The CDR3 runs to 13 residues. The V gene lost 0 bases and the J gene lost 3 bases, with 6 bases spanning the gap. The germline gives CDR1 SGHRS, CDR2 YFSETQ. DNA for the CDR3: TGCGCCAGCAGCTTGGCAGGGCACACTGAAGCTTTCTTT. Protein: CASSLAGHTEAFF.

The CDR3 DNA sequence: TGTGCCACGAGGGGGAATTCACCCCTCCACTTT. Its protein product is CATRGNSPLHF. The chain carries TRBV6-5 and TRBJ1-6; TRBD1 is a possible D gene (6 bases). Germline values: CDR1 MNHEY, CDR2 SVGAGI. This CDR3 contains 11 residues. Trimming took off 10 bases at V and 7 bases at J, with 8 bases between the two ends.

The V call is TRBV2, the J call TRBJ1-3; 7 bases agree with TRBD1. The CDR3 spans 16 residues. CDR1 and CDR2 (germline): SNHLY, FYNNEI. Trimming took 5 bases from V and 0 from J; bases not matched to a gene: 7. CDR3: CASSRQGPSSGNTIYF. For the CDR3, the DNA is TGTGCCAGCAGTCGACAGGGTCCGAGCTCTGGAAACACCATATATTTT.

The chain is built from TRBV18 and TRBJ2-7; 12 bases align to TRBD2. Germline values: CDR1 KGHSH, CDR2 LQKENI. This CDR3 has 18 amino acids. Trimming removed 3 bases from V and 3 bases from J; junction bases left unmatched: 12. The DNA of the CDR3 is TGTGCCAGCTCACCCGCCGCCCTGACTAGCGGGGGATTCTACGAGCAGTACTTC. It codes for CASSPAALTSGGFYEQYF.

This chain uses TRBV4-3 with TRBJ2-3, with TRBD1 identical over 7 bases. The CDR3 covers 17 residues. The germline V gene encodes CDR1 LGHNA and CDR2 YSLEER. With 0 bases clipped from V and 2 bases from J, the junction kept 8 bases outside the gene matches. The CDR3 region is CASSQEGRQGVTDTQYF. CDR3 nucleotides: TGCGCCAGCAGCCAAGAGGGCCGACAGGGTGTCACAGATACGCAGTATTTT.

The gene calls are TRBV6-4 and TRBJ1-2; perhaps TRBD1 as D (6 bases). This CDR3 is 18 amino acids long. Germline CDR1 and CDR2: MRHNA and SNTAGT. V lost 3 bases and J 3 bases, leaving 23 bases between the germline ends. The CDR3 DNA is TGTGCCAGCAGTGAATCCAGGGGATGGGGGTTTGATCACTATGGCTACACCTTC. Residues: CASSESRGWGFDHYGYTF.

The chain recombines TRBV5-1 with TRBJ2-7; 8 positions agree with TRBD1. The CDR3 spans 13 residues. The trim removed 4 bases at V and 2 bases at J, leaving 2 bases unmatched. The germline V gene encodes CDR1 SGHRS and CDR2 YFSETQ. CDR3 nucleotides: TGCGCCAGCAGCCCGGACAGGGCCTACGAGCAGTACTTC. It translates to CASSPDRAYEQYF. Supplemented by reference TRBV5-1 and TRBJ2-7, the full variable domain reads KAGVTQTPRYLIKTRGQQVTLSCSPISGHRSVSWYQQTPGQGLQFLFEYFSETQRNKGNFPGRFSGRQFSNSRSEMNVSTLELGDSALYLCASSPDRAYEQYFGPGTRLTVT.

The rearrangement joins TRBV5-1 to TRBJ2-7; 7 nucleotides align to TRBD1. The V and J ends lost 4 bases and 3 bases, in that order; junction bases with no gene match: 4. CDR1 SGHRS and CDR2 YFSETQ come from the germline V gene. The CDR3 covers 13 residues. The DNA for the CDR3 is TGCGCCAGCAGCCCGGGACAGCTCTACGAGCAGTACTTC. Translating gives CASSPGQLYEQYF.

With respect to this clone: Other DNA sequences in this sample translate to the same CDR3. This rearrangement joins TRBV7-9 to TRBJ2-3; D is ambiguous. The CDR3 runs to 16 residues. Germline values: CDR1 SEHNR, CDR2 FQNEAQ (reference sequence). Trimming removed 10 bases at V and 2 bases at J, with 22 bases between. The CDR3 loop reads CAIASWSDPFTDTQYF. The CDR3 DNA sequence: TGTGCCATCGCCTCGTGGAGCGATCCCTTCACAGATACGCAGTATTTT.

This sequence joins TRBV7-2 and TRBJ2-7; TRBD2 aligns across 10 bases. The CDR3 is 14 residues long. J gave up 7 bases and V 5 bases, and 8 bases lay outside the gene matches. Germline-derived CDR1 and CDR2 are SGHTA and FQGNSA. CDR3 amino acids: CASSAASGGKEQYF. The CDR3 nucleotides are TGTGCCAGCAGCGCGGCTAGCGGGGGTAAGGAGCAGTACTTC.

CDR3 protein: CASSIGTAGGVNTEAFF. CDR3 coding DNA: TGTGCCAGTAGTATAGGTACGGCGGGGGGAGTGAACACTGAAGCTTTCTTT. V usage is TRBV19 and J usage is TRBJ1-1, with D possibly TRBD1 on 5 matching bases. The CDR3 totals 17 residues. Germline loops: CDR1 LNHDA, CDR2 SQIVND (reference sequence). V lost 1 base to trimming and J lost 0 bases, with 15 bases between them.

The V gene is TRBV7-2, the J gene TRBJ1-4, with 8 bases fitting TRBD1. CDR1 and CDR2 from the germline V gene are SGHTA and FQGNSA. With V trimmed by 4 bases and J by 7 bases, 5 bases remained unmatched. The CDR3 runs 14 residues. The CDR3: CASSSGGSGEKLFF. DNA for the CDR3: TGTGCCAGCAGCTCAGGGGGCAGCGGTGAAAAACTGTTTTTT.

The chain has TRBV19 and TRBJ2-1, with 9 bases that match TRBD2. There are 14 residues in the CDR3. The ends lost 10 bases at V and 4 bases at J; junction bases unmatched: 8. Germline CDR1 LNHDA, CDR2 SQIVND (reference sequence). CDR3 sequence: CATRLAVVYNEQFF. The CDR3 DNA sequence: TGTGCCACCCGACTAGCGGTCGTATACAATGAGCAGTTCTTC. Filled out from reference TRBV19 and TRBJ2-1, the complete variable domain reads DGGITQSPKYLFRKEGQNVTLSCEQNLNHDAMYWYRQDPGQGLRLIYYSQIVNDFQKGDIAEGYSVSREKKESFPLTVTSAQKNPTAFYLCATRLAVVYNEQFFGPGTRLTVL.

The gene calls are TRBV28 and TRBJ1-5; D may be TRBD1 (6 bases). The CDR3 extends over 19 amino acids. V shed 8 bases and J shed 1 base, with 27 bases lying between them. Germline V gene sequence: CDR1 MDHEN, CDR2 SYDVKM. The CDR3 DNA is TGTGCCAGCTCATACTACAGGGTGAGGGACGGTGACAGCAATCAGCCCCAGCATTTT. Its protein product is CASSYYRVRDGDSNQPQHF.

V and J are TRBV4-2 and TRBJ1-1, with D possibly being TRBD1 (5 bases). CDR1 and CDR2 from the germline V gene are LGHNA and YNFKEQ. The CDR3 is 14 residues long. The germline V and J ends were trimmed by 4 bases and 2 bases, with 11 bases remaining between them. CDR3 coding DNA: TGTGCCAGCAGCCTCGGGCAGGGCAACACTGAAGCTTTCTTT. Translation gives CASSLGQGNTEAFF.

The chain joins TRBV7-9 to TRBJ2-7; D is possibly TRBD1 (5 bases). The CDR3 sequence is 13 residues long. Looked up from germline, CDR1 is SEHNR and CDR2 is FQNEAQ (reference sequence). Trimming pared 5 bases from V and 5 bases from J, leaving 13 bases between. CDR3 residues: CASSDAGNDEQYF. CDR3 nucleotides: TGTGCCAGCAGCGACGCAGGGAACGACGAGCAGTACTTC. The full variable domain, completed using reference TRBV7-9 and TRBJ2-7, is DTGVSQNPRHKITKRGQNVTFRCDPISEHNRLYWYRQTLGQGPEFLTYFQNEAQLEKSRLLSDRFSAERPKGSFSTLEIQRTEQGDSAMYLCASSDAGNDEQYFGPGTRLTVT.

V gene TRBV28 combines with J gene TRBJ2-5; 11 bases line up with TRBD2. Germline V lookup: CDR1 MDHEN, CDR2 SYDVKM. Germline trimming cut 4 bases from V and 4 bases from J; bases unmatched to any gene: 8. The CDR3 sequence is 16 residues long. CDR3 residues: CASSWVTSGRRETQYF. The DNA for the CDR3 is TGTGCCAGCAGTTGGGTAACTAGCGGGAGAAGAGAGACCCAGTACTTC.

The rearrangement uses TRBV4-1 and TRBJ1-1; no clear D. The germline gives CDR1 MGHRA, CDR2 YSYEKL. The ends were cut back, 2 bases at V and 5 bases at J, with 21 bases in the middle. The CDR3 contains 17 residues. CDR3 bases: TGCGCCAGCAGCCAAATTCTTATGAGGAGACGGGAAACTGAAGCTTTCTTT. Protein: CASSQILMRRRETEAFF.

The chain has TRBV5-1 and TRBJ2-5; weak D call: TRBD2 (6 bases). The DNA end is more similar to TRBJ2-7, so the J call may be wrong. The CDR3 sequence is 14 residues long. Germline V gene lookup returns CDR1 SGHRS and CDR2 YFSETQ. CDR3 amino acids: CASSLSGGRNEQYF. CDR3 DNA: TGCGCCAGCAGCTTGTCCGGGGGAAGAAACGAGCAGTACTTC.

This clone was recorded a few times. The CDR3 is CASSFFPTSYEQYF. CDR3 in DNA: TGTGCCAGCAGCTTTTTCCCTACCTCCTACGAGCAGTACTTC. This chain uses TRBV7-2 with TRBJ2-7; unclear D gene. Trimming pared 3 bases from V and 0 bases from J, leaving 9 bases between. The CDR3 has 14 amino acids. Germline CDR1 and CDR2: SGHTA and FQGNSA.

The chain links TRBV11-2 to TRBJ2-1; perhaps TRBD1 as D (6 bases). CDR1 is SGHAT and CDR2 is FQNNGV in the germline V gene. Trimming removed 5 bases from V and 7 bases from J, with 18 bases in between. The length of the CDR3 is 15 residues. The CDR3 loop reads CASSTRAAGENEQFF. DNA of the CDR3: TGTGCCAGCAGCACTCGGGCCGCAGGGGAGAATGAGCAGTTCTTC. Full variable domain (rest looked up from reference TRBV11-2 and TRBJ2-1): EAGVAQSPRYKIIEKRQSVAFWCNPISGHATLYWYQQILGQGPKLLIQFQNNGVVDDSQLPKDRFSAERLKGVDSTLKIQPAKLEDSAVYLCASSTRAAGENEQFFGPGTRLTVL.

This clone was found once. The chain combines TRBV28 with TRBJ1-3; D is unclear. CDR1 is MDHEN, CDR2 SYDVKM, per germline. V lost 4 bases, J lost 0 bases, and 10 bases lay in between. The CDR3 spans 15 residues. CDR3 region: CASSSIQVSGNTIYF. CDR3 nucleotide sequence: TGTGCCAGCAGTTCCATACAAGTCTCTGGAAACACCATATATTTT.

This clone was picked up a small number of times. The chain combines TRBV4-3 with TRBJ2-3; 8 bases are a match to TRBD2. V lost 1 base and J lost 4; bases outside the gene matches: 1. The CDR3 extends over 14 amino acids. CDR1 and CDR2 from the germline V gene are LGHNA and YSLEER. The CDR3 DNA is TGCGCCAGCAGCCAAGTAGCGGGACCAGATACGCAGTATTTT. Amino acid sequence: CASSQVAGPDTQYF.

The J gene is TRBJ2-5, the V gene TRBV7-6, with D possibly matching TRBD2 (6 bases). CDR3 length equals 17 residues. Trimming removed 4 bases at V and 3 bases at J, with 21 bases between. Germline V CDR1 and CDR2: SGHVS, FNYEAQ. The chain's CDR3 is CASSSAEGSGLEETQYF. The CDR3 DNA reads as TGTGCCAGCAGCTCGGCAGAGGGCTCGGGACTGGAAGAGACCCAGTACTTC. The variable domain in full, completed from reference TRBV7-6 and TRBJ2-5, reads GAGVSQSPRYKVTKRGQDVALRCDPISGHVSLYWYRQALGQGPEFLTYFNYEAQQDKSGLPNDRFSAERPEGSISTLTIQRTEQRDSAMYRCASSSAEGSGLEETQYFGPGTRLLVL.

Here the CDR3 DNA reads TGTGCCAGCAGTTTATCCATCCCCCCGCCCCGAGCTCCCTACGAGCAGTACTTC. Translated, it gives CASSLSIPPPRAPYEQYF. The chain carries TRBV28 and TRBJ2-7; D unresolved. In germline, CDR1 is MDHEN, CDR2 SYDVKM. V was clipped by 1 base and J by 2 bases, with 21 bases between them. This CDR3 is built from 18 residues.